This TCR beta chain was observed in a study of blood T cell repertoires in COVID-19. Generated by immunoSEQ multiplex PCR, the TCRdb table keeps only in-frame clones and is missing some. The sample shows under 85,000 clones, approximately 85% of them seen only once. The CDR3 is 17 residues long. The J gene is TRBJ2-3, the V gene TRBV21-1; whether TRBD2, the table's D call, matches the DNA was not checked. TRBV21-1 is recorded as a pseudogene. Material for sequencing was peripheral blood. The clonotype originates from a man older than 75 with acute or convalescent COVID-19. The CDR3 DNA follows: TGTGCCAGCATCTGGGCGGGTTCGACCCCTCGCACAGATACGCAGTATTTT. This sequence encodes CASIWAGSTPRTDTQYF.